Sequencing of this T cell receptor beta chain was carried out in a study of blood T cell repertoires in COVID-19. Produced via immunoSEQ multiplex PCR; TCRdb's table is partial and in-frame only. The top ten clones hold over 3% of a sample with around 220,000 clones, approximately 80% of them seen once. In its sample, this clone was seen a few times. The sequence derives from a middle-aged woman with active or convalescent COVID-19. The material sequenced was peripheral blood.

The CDR3 protein is CASSLDGFGDTQYF. As DNA, the CDR3 is TGTGCCAGCAGCTTAGACGGGTTCGGGGATACGCAGTATTTT. The chain is built from TRBV7-7 and TRBJ2-3; D is ambiguous. V lost 1 base to trimming and J lost 6 bases, with 11 bases between them. CDR1 and CDR2 from the germline V gene are SSHAT and FNYEAQ (reference sequence). This CDR3 comprises 14 residues.